The source of this T cell receptor (beta chain) is a study of CD8+ T cells in alopecia areata. About the research overall: Scoring of severity for treated patients was based on percentage of affected scalp area.

This clone was recorded a few times. RNA extraction was followed by reverse transcription into cDNA, which acted as the sequencing template. Method: immunoSEQ multiplex PCR; TCRdb's copy keeps in-frame clones and lacks some. The table has more than 95,000 clones, 58% seen once; the top ten hold almost 30%. Treatment in this sample: oral pan-JAK inhibitor, 5-10 mg twice daily. The CDR3 is 17 amino acids. Trimming cost V 6 bases and J 0 bases, with 21 bases left between them. CDR1 and CDR2 (germline): SQVTM, ANQGSEA. The chain carries TRBV29-1 and TRBJ2-1; D unresolved. The specimen was CD8+ T cells sorted from blood, collected at week 4, from a patient treated with tofacitinib. This clonotype originated in a human donor with alopecia areata. The CDR3 sequence: CSVERDIVPTSYNEQFF. DNA for the CDR3: TGCAGCGTCGAAAGGGATATAGTTCCCACCTCCTACAATGAGCAGTTCTTC.